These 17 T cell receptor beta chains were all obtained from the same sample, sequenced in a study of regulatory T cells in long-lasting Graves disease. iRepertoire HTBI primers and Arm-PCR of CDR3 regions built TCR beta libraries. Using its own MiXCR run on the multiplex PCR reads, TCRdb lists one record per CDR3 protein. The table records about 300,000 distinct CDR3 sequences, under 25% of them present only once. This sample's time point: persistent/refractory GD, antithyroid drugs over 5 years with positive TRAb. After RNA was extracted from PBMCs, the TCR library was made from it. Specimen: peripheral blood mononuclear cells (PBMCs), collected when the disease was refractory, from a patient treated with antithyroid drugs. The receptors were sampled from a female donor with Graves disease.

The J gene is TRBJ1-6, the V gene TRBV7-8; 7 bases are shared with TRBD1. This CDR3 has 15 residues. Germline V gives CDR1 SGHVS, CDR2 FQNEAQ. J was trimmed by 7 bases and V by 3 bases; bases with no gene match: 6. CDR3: CASSFRQGLNSPLHF. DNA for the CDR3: TGTGCCAGCAGCTTCCGACAGGGCCTCAATTCACCCCTCCACTTT.

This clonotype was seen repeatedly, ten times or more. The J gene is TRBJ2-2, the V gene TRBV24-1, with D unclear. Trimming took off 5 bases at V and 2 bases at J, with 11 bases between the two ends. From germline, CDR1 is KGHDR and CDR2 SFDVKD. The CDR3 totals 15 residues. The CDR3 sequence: CATSGVLGNTGELFF. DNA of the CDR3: TGTGCCACCAGTGGCGTTTTAGGAAACACCGGGGAGCTGTTTTTT.

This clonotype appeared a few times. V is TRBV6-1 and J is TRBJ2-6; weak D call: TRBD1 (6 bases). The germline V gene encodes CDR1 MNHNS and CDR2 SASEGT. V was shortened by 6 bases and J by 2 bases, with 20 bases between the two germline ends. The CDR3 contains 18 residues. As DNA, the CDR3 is TGTGCCAGCAGCGCCCTTTCTACAGGGTTGGCTGGGGCCAACGTCCTGACTTTC. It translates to CASSALSTGLAGANVLTF.

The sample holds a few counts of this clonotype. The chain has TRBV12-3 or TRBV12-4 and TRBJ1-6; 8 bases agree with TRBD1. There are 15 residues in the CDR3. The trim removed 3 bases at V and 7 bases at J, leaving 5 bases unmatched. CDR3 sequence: CASSFLGQGNSPLHF. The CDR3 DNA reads TGTGCCAGCAGTTTCCTCGGACAGGGAAATTCACCCCTCCACTTT.

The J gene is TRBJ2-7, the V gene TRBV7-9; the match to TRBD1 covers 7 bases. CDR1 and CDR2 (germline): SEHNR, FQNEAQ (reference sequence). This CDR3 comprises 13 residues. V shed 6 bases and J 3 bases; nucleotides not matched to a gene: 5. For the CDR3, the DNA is TGTGCCAGCAGAGGGGGCCGGGACTACGAGCAGTACTTC. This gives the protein CASRGGRDYEQYF.

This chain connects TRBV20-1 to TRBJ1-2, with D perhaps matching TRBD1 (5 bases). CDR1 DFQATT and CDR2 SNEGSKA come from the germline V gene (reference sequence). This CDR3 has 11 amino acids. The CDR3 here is CSSEPGEGYTF. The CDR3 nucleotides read TGCAGCTCGGAACCGGGGGAAGGCTACACCTTC.

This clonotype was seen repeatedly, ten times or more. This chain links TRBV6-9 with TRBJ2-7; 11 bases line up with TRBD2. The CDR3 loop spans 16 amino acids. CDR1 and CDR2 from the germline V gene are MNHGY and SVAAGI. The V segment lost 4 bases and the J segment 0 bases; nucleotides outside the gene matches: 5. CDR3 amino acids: CASSSGLAGLSYEQYF. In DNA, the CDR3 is TGTGCCAGCAGTTCCGGACTAGCGGGCCTCTCCTACGAGCAGTACTTC.

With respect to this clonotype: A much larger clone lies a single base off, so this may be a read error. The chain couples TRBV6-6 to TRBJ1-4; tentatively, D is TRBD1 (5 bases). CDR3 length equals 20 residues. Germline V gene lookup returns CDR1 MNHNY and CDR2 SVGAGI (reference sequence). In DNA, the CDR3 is TGTGCCAGCAGTTACTCGAGAGGGAAAACCGGGACCCCGAGAAATGAAAAACCGTTTTTT. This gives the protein CASSYSRGKTGTPRNEKPFF.

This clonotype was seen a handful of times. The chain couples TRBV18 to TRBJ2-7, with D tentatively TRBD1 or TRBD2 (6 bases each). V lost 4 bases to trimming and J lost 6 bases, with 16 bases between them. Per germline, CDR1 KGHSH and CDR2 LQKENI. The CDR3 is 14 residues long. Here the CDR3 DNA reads TGTGCCAGCTCACGTACGGGGGCCTCCGGCGAGCAGTACTTC. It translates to CASSRTGASGEQYF.

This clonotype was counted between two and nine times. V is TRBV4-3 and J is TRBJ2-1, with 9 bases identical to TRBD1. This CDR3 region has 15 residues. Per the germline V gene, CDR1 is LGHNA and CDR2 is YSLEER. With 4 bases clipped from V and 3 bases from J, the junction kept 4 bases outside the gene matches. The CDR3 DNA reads TGCGCCAGCAGCCGGGGGGGACAGGGCTACAATGAGCAGTTCTTC. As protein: CASSRGGQGYNEQFF.

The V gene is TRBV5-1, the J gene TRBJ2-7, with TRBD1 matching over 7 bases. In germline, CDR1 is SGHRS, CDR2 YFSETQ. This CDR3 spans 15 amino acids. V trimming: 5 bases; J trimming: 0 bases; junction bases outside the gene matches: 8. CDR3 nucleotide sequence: TGCGCCAGCAGTCCGGACAGGCGTAGCTCCTACGAGCAGTACTTC. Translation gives CASSPDRRSSYEQYF.

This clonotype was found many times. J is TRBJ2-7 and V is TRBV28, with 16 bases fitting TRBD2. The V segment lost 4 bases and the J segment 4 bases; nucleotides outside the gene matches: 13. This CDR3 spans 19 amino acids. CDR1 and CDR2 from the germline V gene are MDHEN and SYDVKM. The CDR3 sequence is CASSSSIEGTSGRAYEQYF. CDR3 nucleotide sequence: TGTGCCAGCAGTTCCTCAATTGAGGGGACTAGCGGGAGGGCTTACGAGCAGTACTTC.

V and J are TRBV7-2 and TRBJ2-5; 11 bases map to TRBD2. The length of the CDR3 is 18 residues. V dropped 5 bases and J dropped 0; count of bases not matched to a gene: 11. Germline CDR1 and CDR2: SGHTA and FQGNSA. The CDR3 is CASSPSVWTSGYQETQYF. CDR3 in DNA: TGTGCCAGCAGCCCCAGCGTCTGGACTAGCGGGTACCAAGAGACCCAGTACTTC.

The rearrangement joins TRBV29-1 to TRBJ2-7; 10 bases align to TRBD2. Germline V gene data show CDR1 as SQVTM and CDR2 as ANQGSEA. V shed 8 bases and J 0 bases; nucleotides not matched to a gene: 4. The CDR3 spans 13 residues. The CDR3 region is CSFSSGSSYEQYF. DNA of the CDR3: TGCAGCTTTTCTAGCGGGAGCTCCTACGAGCAGTACTTC.

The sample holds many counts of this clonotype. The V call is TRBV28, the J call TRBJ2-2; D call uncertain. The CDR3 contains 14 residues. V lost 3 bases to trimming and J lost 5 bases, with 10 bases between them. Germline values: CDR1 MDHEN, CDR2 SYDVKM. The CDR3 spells CASSLVGRTGELFF. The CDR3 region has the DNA TGTGCCAGCAGTTTGGTCGGGCGAACCGGGGAGCTGTTTTTT.

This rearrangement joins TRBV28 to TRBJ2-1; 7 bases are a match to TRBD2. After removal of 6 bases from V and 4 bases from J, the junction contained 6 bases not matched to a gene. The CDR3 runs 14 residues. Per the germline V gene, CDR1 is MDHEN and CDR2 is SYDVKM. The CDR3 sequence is CASRGGQGYNEQFF. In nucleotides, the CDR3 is TGTGCCAGCAGGGGAGGGCAGGGATACAATGAGCAGTTCTTC.

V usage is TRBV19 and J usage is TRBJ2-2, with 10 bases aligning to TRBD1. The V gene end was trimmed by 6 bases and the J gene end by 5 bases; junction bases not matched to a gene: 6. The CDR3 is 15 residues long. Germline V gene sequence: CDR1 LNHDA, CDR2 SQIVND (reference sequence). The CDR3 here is CASSSDRGRTGELFF. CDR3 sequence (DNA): TGTGCCAGTAGCTCAGACAGGGGGCGGACCGGGGAGCTGTTTTTT. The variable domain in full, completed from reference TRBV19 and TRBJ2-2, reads DGGITQSPKYLFRKEGQNVTLSCEQNLNHDAMYWYRQDPGQGLRLIYYSQIVNDFQKGDIAEGYSVSREKKESFPLTVTSAQKNPTAFYLCASSSDRGRTGELFFGEGSRLTVL.